This T cell receptor (beta chain) was sequenced during a study of human T cells and chemical hapten exposure. This clonotype has more than one count but fewer than ten. One end of the junction fails to match germline, which may point to a read error. TCRdb itself ran the RACE reads through MiXCR, one entry per CDR3 protein. The sample holds over 100,000 distinct CDR3 sequences, about 11% seen once. Time point meaning: patch test 3, about 24 weeks after DPC sensitization. The treatment here: therapeutic diphenylcyclopropenone sensitization with weekly scalp DPC. It was unfractionated whole blood from which total RNA was extracted. The CDR3 extends over 14 amino acids. Germline assignment: CDR1 ENHRY and CDR2 SYGVKD.

This TCR was recovered from a woman aged 45-65 years with alopecia areata. Some clones in this sample may be carry-over from other donors' samples. Sequencing was performed on whole blood, taken in connection with sensitization to the hapten diphenylcyclopropenone (DPC). V is TRBV10-3 and J is TRBJ1-1; 7 bases are shared with TRBD1. In nucleotides, the CDR3 is TGTGCCGTCAGTGAAGGGGGCATGAACACTGAAGCTTTCTTT. Amino acid sequence: CAVSEGGMNTEAFF.